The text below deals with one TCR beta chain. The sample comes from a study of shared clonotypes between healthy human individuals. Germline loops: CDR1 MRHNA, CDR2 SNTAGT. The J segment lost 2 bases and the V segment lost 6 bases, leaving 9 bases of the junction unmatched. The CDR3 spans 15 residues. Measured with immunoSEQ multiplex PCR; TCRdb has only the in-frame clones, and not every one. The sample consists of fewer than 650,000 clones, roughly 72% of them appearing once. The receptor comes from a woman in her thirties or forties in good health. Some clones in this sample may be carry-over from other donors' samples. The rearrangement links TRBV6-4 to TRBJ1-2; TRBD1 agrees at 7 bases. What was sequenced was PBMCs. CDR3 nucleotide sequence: TGTGCCAGCAGGGCCACAGGGGAGTCGAACTATGGCTACACCTTC. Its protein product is CASRATGESNYGYTF.